The rows below give T cell receptor beta chains drawn from one sample of a study of PD-1 and CTLA-4 blockade in melanoma. TCRdb's copy holds only in-frame clones and misses some; the assay was immunoSEQ multiplex PCR. Here the sample spans roughly 30,000 clones, less than 95% being singletons. The sample consisted of CD8+ T cells from peripheral blood, taken from a patient given anti-PD-1 treatment. The receptors stem from a human donor with melanoma. Both conserved end residues are part of each CDR3. A D gene is named only where the DNA matches it firmly. Size tells how often a clone was seen (once, few, many) or the class of an expanded clone, and some rows leave it out.

len	v_gene	abundance	j_gene	d_gene	CDR3aa	CDR3nt
13	TRBV27	-	TRBJ2-7	-	CASSLVGSYEQYF	TGTGCCAGCAGTTTAGTGGGGAGTTACGAGCAGTACTTC
14	TRBV19	-	TRBJ1-1	-	CASSIGYSNTEAFF	TGTGCCAGTAGTATAGGCTACTCGAACACTGAAGCTTTCTTT
15	TRBV27	-	TRBJ1-1	-	CASSLSMVESAEAFF	TGTGCCAGCAGTTTATCGATGGTCGAAAGTGCTGAAGCTTTCTTT
19	TRBV3-1/TRBV3-2	-	TRBJ1-1	-	CASSQPNPTGWNMNTEAFF	TGTGCCAGCAGCCAACCCAATCCGACAGGTTGGAACATGAACACTGAAGCTTTCTTT
17	TRBV5-1	-	TRBJ1-1	TRBD1	CASRSGTGAIWDTEAFF	TGCGCCAGCAGGTCCGGGACAGGGGCTATTTGGGACACTGAAGCTTTCTTT
13	TRBV4-1	few	TRBJ2-2	-	CASSQGSPGELFF	TGCGCCAGCAGCCAAGGAAGCCCGGGGGAGCTGTTTTTT
14	TRBV6-4	-	TRBJ2-5	TRBD2	CASSQAGGGGTQYF	TGTGCCAGCAGTCAAGCGGGAGGCGGAGGGACCCAGTACTTC
13	TRBV6-6	-	TRBJ1-1	-	CASSVGGTTEAFF	TGTGCCAGCAGCGTGGGGGGGACCACTGAAGCTTTCTTT
15	TRBV7-3	-	TRBJ2-1	TRBD2	CASSIGLAGYNEQFF	TGTGCCAGCAGCATCGGACTAGCGGGGTACAATGAGCAGTTCTTC
12	TRBV9	-	TRBJ1-2	-	CASSGLDKGYTF	TGTGCCAGCAGCGGACTAGACAAGGGCTACACCTTC
12	TRBV12-3/TRBV12-4	-	TRBJ1-5	-	CASNLAGQPQHF	TGTGCCAGCAATCTGGCAGGCCAGCCCCAGCATTTT
15	TRBV4-1	once	TRBJ1-5	-	CASSQVEGNPQPQHF	TGCGCCAGCAGCCAAGTAGAAGGGAACCCTCAGCCCCAGCATTTT
13	TRBV7-3	-	TRBJ2-3	-	CASSLVSTDTQYF	TGTGCCAGCAGCTTAGTTAGCACAGATACGCAGTATTTT
16	TRBV27	-	TRBJ2-1	TRBD1	CASSSVGTGGYNEQFF	TGTGCCAGCAGTTCAGTGGGGACAGGCGGATACAATGAGCAGTTCTTC
15	TRBV28	-	TRBJ1-2	-	CASSLEGRINYGYTF	TGTGCCAGCAGTTTAGAAGGACGGATTAACTATGGCTACACCTTC
11	TRBV19	-	TRBJ2-1	-	CASRGLNEQFF	TGTGCCAGTAGAGGCCTCAATGAGCAGTTCTTC
14	TRBV7-9	-	TRBJ2-7	-	CASTGGDSSYEQYF	TGTGCCAGCACTGGCGGGGACAGCTCCTACGAGCAGTACTTC
19	TRBV7-9	once	TRBJ2-1	TRBD2	CASSLWIGTSGRSGNEQFF	TGTGCCAGCAGCTTATGGATTGGGACTAGCGGGAGGTCTGGCAATGAGCAGTTCTTC
13	TRBV5-6	-	TRBJ2-7	TRBD2	CASSFGGDYEQYF	TGTGCCAGCAGCTTTGGGGGGGATTACGAGCAGTACTTC
13	TRBV5-1	-	TRBJ1-1	-	CASSASGGPEAFF	TGCGCCAGCAGCGCTAGTGGGGGGCCTGAAGCTTTCTTT
16	TRBV5-1	-	TRBJ2-1	TRBD2	CASSLQASGHYNEQFF	TGCGCCAGCAGCTTGCAGGCTAGCGGGCACTACAATGAGCAGTTCTTC
14	TRBV9	-	TRBJ2-7	TRBD1	CASSVGQGADEQYF	TGTGCCAGCAGCGTAGGTCAGGGGGCCGACGAGCAGTACTTC
13	TRBV27	-	TRBJ1-5	-	CASSWDMDQPQHF	TGTGCCAGCAGCTGGGACATGGATCAGCCCCAGCATTTT
18	TRBV27	-	TRBJ2-5	TRBD2	CASSLSRFGGLEQETQYF	TGTGCCAGCAGTTTATCCCGCTTCGGGGGACTAGAACAAGAGACCCAGTACTTC
18	TRBV19	-	TRBJ2-1	-	CASSPHAEESGHYNEQFF	TGTGCCAGTAGTCCTCATGCCGAGGAGAGCGGGCACTACAATGAGCAGTTCTTC
13	TRBV27	once	TRBJ2-3	-	CASRTFMRDTQYF	TGTGCCAGCAGGACTTTCATGAGGGATACGCAGTATTTT
15	TRBV10-3	-	TRBJ2-7	TRBD1	CAISEGDRESNEQYF	TGTGCCATCAGTGAGGGGGACAGGGAAAGCAACGAGCAGTACTTC
15	TRBV19	once	TRBJ2-3	TRBD2	CASSSLAASTDTQYF	TGTGCCAGTAGTAGTCTAGCGGCTAGCACAGATACGCAGTATTTT
13	TRBV18	-	TRBJ1-1	-	CASSYPSNTEAFF	TGTGCCAGCTCGTACCCATCGAACACTGAAGCTTTCTTT
14	TRBV27	-	TRBJ2-7	-	CASSLLGSRGEQYF	TGTGCCAGCAGTTTATTAGGGTCCCGAGGGGAGCAGTACTTC
15	TRBV24-1	-	TRBJ2-1	TRBD2	CATSDPGTSGYEQFF	TGTGCCACCAGTGACCCTGGGACTAGCGGGTATGAGCAGTTCTTC
15	TRBV14	-	TRBJ2-7	TRBD2	CASSPPGGGQYEQYF	TGTGCCAGCAGCCCCCCCGGCGGGGGGCAATACGAGCAGTACTTC
13	TRBV6-2/TRBV6-3	-	TRBJ1-2	-	CASSYATLYGYTF	TGTGCCAGCAGTTACGCCACCCTCTATGGCTACACCTTC
14	TRBV7-8	-	TRBJ1-1	-	CASSLAPGATEAFF	TGTGCCAGCAGCTTAGCCCCGGGGGCTACTGAAGCTTTCTTT
13	TRBV11-2	-	TRBJ1-5	-	CASSFGEDQPQHF	TGTGCCAGCAGCTTCGGTGAAGATCAGCCCCAGCATTTT
11	TRBV19	-	TRBJ2-6	-	CASSGANVLTF	TGTGCCAGCTCTGGGGCCAACGTCCTGACTTTC
15	TRBV2	-	TRBJ1-1	-	CASSSLTGMNTEAFF	TGTGCCAGCAGTTCCTTGACAGGCATGAACACTGAAGCTTTCTTT
13	TRBV12-3/TRBV12-4	-	TRBJ2-1	-	CASSSGGGYEQFF	TGTGCCAGCAGTTCTGGAGGGGGGTATGAGCAGTTCTTC
14	TRBV19	-	TRBJ2-1	-	CASSMWVSGNEQFF	TGTGCCAGTAGTATGTGGGTCTCTGGGAATGAGCAGTTCTTC
13	TRBV27	once	TRBJ2-7	-	CASSPLNNPEQYF	TGTGCCAGCAGTCCTCTTAACAACCCCGAGCAGTACTTC
13	TRBV3-1/TRBV3-2	-	TRBJ2-3	-	CASSQEGGDTQYF	TGTGCCAGCAGCCAAGAAGGAGGAGATACGCAGTATTTT
13	TRBV11-3	-	TRBJ2-5	-	CASSEGFGETQYF	TGTGCCAGCAGCGAAGGTTTCGGGGAGACCCAGTACTTC
11	TRBV6-5	-	TRBJ2-3	-	CASRGTDTQYF	TGTGCCAGCAGGGGAACAGATACGCAGTATTTT
14	TRBV19	-	TRBJ1-1	-	CASSVDSPNTEAFF	TGTGCCAGTAGTGTTGACAGCCCGAACACTGAAGCTTTCTTT
13	TRBV27	-	TRBJ2-3	-	CASSPLPTDTQYF	TGTGCCAGCAGTCCCCTCCCGACGGATACGCAGTATTTT
14	TRBV19	-	TRBJ2-1	-	CASSTVGGYNEQFF	TGTGCCAGTAGTACGGTCGGGGGTTACAATGAGCAGTTCTTC
11	TRBV30	-	TRBJ2-7	-	CAWSVRDEQYF	TGTGCCTGGAGTGTACGGGACGAGCAGTACTTC
14	TRBV30	-	TRBJ1-5	-	CAWSRGQGSQPQHF	TGTGCCTGGAGTCGGGGTCAGGGGAGTCAGCCCCAGCATTTT
12	TRBV27	-	TRBJ2-7	-	CASSSEIDEQYF	TGTGCCAGCAGTTCCGAAATTGACGAGCAGTACTTC
13	TRBV27	-	TRBJ1-2	TRBD1	CASSRTGSYGYTF	TGTGCCAGCAGTAGGACAGGAAGCTATGGCTACACCTTC
16	TRBV15	once	TRBJ2-7	TRBD2	CATSRDFGLAAYEQYF	TGTGCCACCAGCAGAGATTTTGGACTAGCGGCCTACGAGCAGTACTTC
15	TRBV27	-	TRBJ1-1	TRBD1	CASSLTGAGGTEAFF	TGTGCCAGCAGTTTAACAGGGGCGGGGGGCACTGAAGCTTTCTTT
14	TRBV7-8	-	TRBJ2-1	-	CASSSSGSHNEQFF	TGTGCCAGCAGCTCCTCCGGGTCTCACAATGAGCAGTTCTTC